One TCR beta chain is described in this entry. These data are taken from a study of regulatory T cells in long-lasting Graves disease. Construction of TCR beta libraries relied on iRepertoire HTBI primers and on Arm-PCR targeting CDR3 regions. TCRdb redid the calling of the multiplex PCR reads with MiXCR, one entry per CDR3 protein. Of about 240,000 distinct CDR3 sequences listed, 20% are singletons. Time point defined: newly diagnosed GD, antithyroid drugs for less than 3 months. Making the TCR library involved RNA that had been extracted from PBMCs. Peripheral blood, nine milliliters of it, was drawn into EDTA tubes. The sequence was obtained from a female donor with Graves disease. Source: peripheral blood mononuclear cells (PBMCs), taken at new diagnosis, from a patient treated with antithyroid drugs.

The CDR3 DNA is TGTGCCAGCAGCTTTCCGACAGGGTACGAGCAGTACTTC. It translates to CASSFPTGYEQYF. This chain links TRBV5-6 with TRBJ2-7; 7 bases fit TRBD1. The CDR3 runs 13 residues. CDR1 and CDR2 from the germline V gene are SGHDT and YYEEEE. V shed 2 bases and J 4 bases; nucleotides not matched to a gene: 3. The full variable domain, in which reference TRBV5-6 and TRBJ2-7 provide the parts outside the CDR3, is DAGVTQSPTHLIKTRGQQVTLRCSPKSGHDTVSWYQQALGQGPQFIFQYYEEEERQRGNFPDRFSGHQFPNYSSELNVNALLLGDSALYLCASSFPTGYEQYFGPGTRLTVT.